Listed here are 28 T cell receptor beta chains from one sample, sequenced in a study of post-analysis software for immune sequencing data. General study points: Controls had lower frequencies than patients of four or five TRBV segments, which included TRBV5-6, TRBV5-1 and TRBV20-1.

Incorporated into the TCR beta cDNA libraries were unique molecular identifiers, which served to reduce PCR and sequencing biases. TCRdb ran MiXCR on the PCR reads and lists one entry per CDR3 protein. The sample yields hundreds of thousands of distinct CDR3 sequences, 59% seen once. For these TCRs, the target antigens are not known. The sample taken for sequencing was blood. The receptors were gathered from a girl aged 2 to 10 with multiple sclerosis.

The rearrangement links TRBV6-2 or TRBV6-3 to TRBJ2-4, with TRBD2 as a possible D gene (5 bases). Trimming left V 8 bases short and J 2 bases short, with 7 bases between. Germline CDR1 and CDR2: MNHEY and SVGEGT. The CDR3 consists of 12 residues. This chain's CDR3 is CASGLTKNIQYF. The DNA of the CDR3 is TGTGCCAGCGGACTGACCAAAAACATTCAGTACTTC.

This clonotype was recorded a few times. This chain links TRBV29-1 with TRBJ2-1; 8 bases map to TRBD1. Per the germline V gene, CDR1 is SQVTM and CDR2 is ANQGSEA. The CDR3 sequence is 15 residues long. With 4 bases clipped from V and 6 bases from J, the junction kept 11 bases outside the gene matches. The CDR3 spells CSVGPTRTGRNEQFF. The CDR3 DNA reads TGCAGCGTTGGCCCGACTCGGACAGGGCGCAATGAGCAGTTCTTC.

The chain links TRBV7-3 to TRBJ2-3; 8 bases fit TRBD1. The CDR3 has 15 amino acids. V was pared by 5 bases and J by 0 bases, with 4 bases of the junction left unmatched. Per germline, CDR1 SGHTA and CDR2 FQGTGA. This CDR3 reads CASSVQGGSTDTQYF. CDR3 coding DNA: TGTGCCAGCAGCGTACAGGGGGGTAGCACAGATACGCAGTATTTT.

The chain carries TRBV5-1 and TRBJ2-5, with D tentatively TRBD1 or TRBD2 (5 bases each). The CDR3 is made up of 13 amino acids. The V end lost 0 bases, the J end lost 11 bases, and 14 bases lay between the germline ends. Per the germline V gene, CDR1 is SGHRS and CDR2 is YFSETQ. CDR3 loop: CASSLAPVGEQYF. CDR3 bases: TGCGCCAGCAGCTTGGCCCCAGTAGGGGAGCAGTACTTC.

The chain uses TRBV6-4 and TRBJ1-2; a weak D match, TRBD1 (5 bases). The CDR3 extends over 16 amino acids. CDR1 is MRHNA, CDR2 SNTAGT, per germline. Trimming removed 7 bases from V and 2 bases from J, with 20 bases in between. The CDR3 DNA sequence: TGTGCCAGCAAGGGGCAGGCCGACGCCCCCAACTATGGCTACACCTTC. Its translation: CASKGQADAPNYGYTF.

The V gene is TRBV20-1, the J gene TRBJ2-5; D may be TRBD2 (6 bases). The V end was cut by 0 bases, the J end by 2 bases, with 10 bases between. The V gene's germline CDR1 is DFQATT and CDR2 SNEGSKA (reference sequence). The CDR3 is made up of 14 amino acids. CDR3 protein: CSAREPGRQETQYF. The CDR3 DNA sequence: TGCAGTGCTAGAGAGCCAGGGAGGCAAGAGACCCAGTACTTC.

The rearrangement uses TRBV5-5 and TRBJ1-2, with D possibly TRBD1 on 6 matching bases. Trimming removed 2 bases at V and 0 bases at J, with 11 bases between. In germline, CDR1 is SGHKS, CDR2 YYEKEE (reference sequence). The CDR3 runs to 15 residues. DNA for the CDR3: TGTGCCAGCAGCTTACGACAGGCGGCTAACTATGGCTACACCTTC. Translation gives CASSLRQAANYGYTF.

The CDR3 DNA reads TGTGCCAGCAGTCCAATACTCGGGCCCCAGGGCGATGAGCAGTTCTTC. This gives the protein CASSPILGPQGDEQFF. The V and J genes are TRBV2 and TRBJ2-1, with a tentative D call TRBD1 (5 bases). Germline V lookup: CDR1 SNHLY, CDR2 FYNNEI. V gave up 5 bases and J gave up 8 bases, with 22 bases separating them. The CDR3 has 16 amino acids.

This clonotype was observed a handful of times. V is TRBV9 and J is TRBJ2-3; unclear D gene. Trimming removed 0 bases from V and 3 bases from J, with 8 bases in between. The CDR3 spans 14 residues. Germline CDR1 is SGDLS and CDR2 is YYNGEE. CDR3 sequence reads: CASSVDPETDTQYF. The CDR3 DNA reads TGTGCCAGCAGCGTAGATCCAGAAACAGATACGCAGTATTTT.

Here the CDR3 reads CASSPVAGGHPIIETQYF. CDR3 nucleotides: TGTGCCAGCAGTCCAGTAGCGGGGGGCCACCCAATCATCGAGACCCAGTACTTC. V usage is TRBV12-3 or TRBV12-4 and J usage is TRBJ2-5, with 10 bases aligning to TRBD2. J gave up 5 bases and V 5 bases, and 17 bases lay outside the gene matches. The CDR3 sequence is 18 residues long.

The chain carries TRBV28 and TRBJ2-6; 7 bases align to TRBD2. J was trimmed by 4 bases and V by 5 bases; bases with no gene match: 5. This CDR3 contains 15 residues. CDR1 is MDHEN, CDR2 SYDVKM, per germline. The CDR3 DNA sequence: TGTGCCAGCAGTCCCCTTAGCGGGGGGGCCAACGTCCTGACTTTC. Encoded protein: CASSPLSGGANVLTF. The entire variable domain, with the rest obtained from reference TRBV28 and TRBJ2-6, is as follows: DVKVTQSSRYLVKRTGEKVFLECVQDMDHENMFWYRQDPGLGLRLIYFSYDVKMKEKGDIPEGYSVSREKKERFSLILESASTNQTSMYLCASSPLSGGANVLTFGAGSRLTVL.

V is TRBV29-1 and J is TRBJ2-1; TRBD2 matches at 11 bases. J lost 4 bases, V lost 4 bases, and 3 bases had no gene match. Germline assignment: CDR1 SQVTM and CDR2 ANQGSEA. This CDR3 has 14 amino acids. The CDR3 DNA follows: TGCAGCGTTGGGGCTAGCGGGGGGTACAATGAGCAGTTCTTC. Amino acids: CSVGASGGYNEQFF.

This chain connects TRBV20-1 to TRBJ1-2, with D unclear. Trimming shortened V by 6 bases and J by 0 bases, and 8 bases separated the two germline ends. The germline V gene encodes CDR1 DFQATT and CDR2 SNEGSKA (reference sequence). The CDR3 has 12 residues. DNA for the CDR3: TGCAGTGCCGGACCTACTAACTATGGCTACACCTTC. Its protein is CSAGPTNYGYTF.

This clonotype was counted a single time. The rearrangement uses TRBV11-2 and TRBJ2-3, with 8 bases identical to TRBD2. CDR1 is SGHAT, CDR2 FQNNGV, per germline. The CDR3 has 17 residues. Unmatched junction bases numbered 7, after V lost 1 base and J lost 1 base. The CDR3 sequence: CASSLGTSPRGTDTQYF. CDR3 in DNA: TGTGCCAGCAGCTTAGGGACTAGCCCGCGAGGCACAGATACGCAGTATTTT.

The rearrangement joins TRBV12-3 or TRBV12-4 to TRBJ2-7, with D possibly being TRBD1 (6 bases). The closer fit of TRBJ2-5 to the DNA end suggests the J call may be wrong. The CDR3 sequence is 17 residues long. The CDR3 DNA sequence: TGTGCCAGCAGCAGCCTCAGGGGACCCCCTACACAAGAGACCCAGTACTTC. The encoded protein is CASSSLRGPPTQETQYF.

The V call is TRBV10-3, the J call TRBJ1-2; 9 bases match TRBD1. The CDR3 loop spans 11 amino acids. J gave up 6 bases and V 10 bases, and 3 bases lay outside the gene matches. Germline values: CDR1 ENHRY, CDR2 SYGVKD. Written as DNA, the CDR3 is TGTGCCACCGGGACAGGGAATGGCTACACCTTC. This gives the protein CATGTGNGYTF.

The table lists this clonotype with a count of one. The rearrangement links TRBV12-5 to TRBJ2-4; 9 nucleotides match TRBD1. The J call is doubtful: the DNA matches TRBJ2-7 better. Germline V CDR1 and CDR2: LGHNT, FRNRAP. This CDR3 spans 14 amino acids. This CDR3 reads CATRTGQGVHEQYF. As DNA, the CDR3 is TGTGCTACCCGGACGGGACAGGGTGTCCACGAGCAGTACTTC.

The chain recombines TRBV6-5 with TRBJ2-7; 9 nucleotides match TRBD1. Per germline, CDR1 MNHEY and CDR2 SVGAGI. CDR3 length: 16 amino acids. V shed 4 bases, J shed 6 bases, and the junction held 13 bases outside the gene matches. The CDR3 DNA is TGTGCCAGCAGTTTGGGTGAGTCGGGACAGGGTGGCGAGCAGTACTTC. Its translation: CASSLGESGQGGEQYF.

The chain employs TRBV2 and TRBJ2-3; unclear D gene. Germline CDR1 and CDR2: SNHLY and FYNNEI. The CDR3 runs to 12 residues. The V and J ends lost 10 bases and 0 bases respectively, with 8 bases between them. The CDR3 loop is CANIGSTDTQYF. Written as DNA, the CDR3 is TGTGCCAACATAGGGAGCACAGATACGCAGTATTTT.

This clonotype has a handful of counts. The chain uses TRBV12-3 or TRBV12-4 and TRBJ1-2; 8 bases agree with TRBD1. CDR3 length equals 14 residues. The J segment lost 4 bases and the V segment lost 6 bases, leaving 7 bases of the junction unmatched. The CDR3 DNA is TGTGCCAGCAGCCGACAGGGGAGTCCCTATGGCTACACCTTC. Amino acids: CASSRQGSPYGYTF.

The gene calls are TRBV5-1 and TRBJ2-1, with 8 nucleotides matching TRBD1. CDR3 length: 15 amino acids. Looked up from germline, CDR1 is SGHRS and CDR2 is YFSETQ. Unmatched junction bases numbered 13, after V lost 4 bases and J lost 10 bases. Here the CDR3 reads CASSPGTGTVGEQFF. CDR3 in DNA: TGCGCCAGCAGCCCCGGGACAGGAACCGTTGGAGAGCAGTTCTTC.

Here the CDR3 reads CASSLSSTYNEQFF. The CDR3 bases are TGTGCCAGCAGTTTGTCGTCGACTTACAATGAGCAGTTCTTC. The chain couples TRBV12-3 or TRBV12-4 to TRBJ2-1; D gene uncertain. The CDR3 is 14 amino acids. The V gene lost 3 bases and the J gene lost 4 bases, with 10 bases spanning the gap.

V is TRBV7-2 and J is TRBJ2-5, with 10 bases identical to TRBD2. The V gene end was trimmed by 1 base and the J gene end by 4 bases; junction bases not matched to a gene: 6. Germline lookup yields CDR1 SGHTA and CDR2 FQGNSA. CDR3 length equals 16 residues. The DNA for the CDR3 is TGTGCCAGCAGCTTAGGCTTAGCGGGGGGTTCAGAGACCCAGTACTTC. Its protein product is CASSLGLAGGSETQYF.

J is TRBJ2-5 and V is TRBV12-3 or TRBV12-4; tentative D call: TRBD1 (6 bases). The end of the DNA is better explained by TRBJ2-7, so the J call may be wrong. The CDR3 sequence is 13 residues long. CDR3: CASGIGQLYEQYF. The CDR3 DNA reads TGTGCCAGCGGTATTGGACAGCTCTACGAGCAGTACTTC.

The chain has TRBV29-1 and TRBJ1-2; maybe TRBD1 (5 bases). Germline lookup yields CDR1 SQVTM and CDR2 ANQGSEA. Trimming pared 3 bases from V and 0 bases from J, leaving 17 bases between. The CDR3 loop spans 16 amino acids. CDR3 in DNA: TGCAGCGTTGATCCAGGGTTACCCACCACTAACTATGGCTACACCTTC. Its translation is CSVDPGLPTTNYGYTF.

In its sample, this clonotype was seen a few times. In DNA form, the CDR3 reads TGTGCCAGCACCCCAGGGGGGGCGGACTATGGCTACACCTTC. As protein: CASTPGGADYGYTF. This chain connects TRBV6-1 to TRBJ1-2, with 7 bases matching TRBD1. Germline assignment: CDR1 MNHNS and CDR2 SASEGT. This CDR3 comprises 14 residues. V shed 7 bases and J 3 bases; nucleotides not matched to a gene: 8.

This clonotype was seen more than once but under ten times. The CDR3 DNA sequence: TGCGCCAGCAGCTTCAGGGGGCCTAGCGGTTACGAGCAGTACTTC. It encodes CASSFRGPSGYEQYF. The chain links TRBV5-1 to TRBJ2-7, with D perhaps matching TRBD1 (8 bases). CDR1 is SGHRS, CDR2 YFSETQ, per germline. The CDR3 totals 15 residues. V lost 2 bases, J lost 4 bases, and 16 bases lay in between.

The V gene is TRBV7-2, the J gene TRBJ1-2; possibly TRBD1 for D (6 bases). The CDR3 is made up of 16 amino acids. V lost 1 base and J lost 0, with 12 bases in between. Germline V lookup: CDR1 SGHTA, CDR2 FQGNSA. CDR3 DNA: TGTGCCAGCAGCTTAGTTGGGACACCGCCTAACTATGGCTACACCTTC. Translation gives CASSLVGTPPNYGYTF.